This TCR beta chain comes out of a study of CD8+ T cells in alopecia areata. On the study more broadly: Tofacitinib was given for 6 to 18 months, then stopped for 6 months.

CDR1 and CDR2 (germline): SGHDN, FVKESK. The CDR3 is 15 amino acids. V was cut by 3 bases and J by 6 bases, with 14 bases left in between. Study outcomes and limitations: Compared with mice, patients displayed less clear TCR sharing, possibly for HLA-related reasons.

Extracted RNA was reverse transcribed into cDNA, the sequencing template. TCRdb's table, derived via immunoSEQ multiplex PCR, lists solely in-frame clones and lacks some. The table has 100,000 to 150,000 clones, approximately 53% seen once. Details on this clone: The antigen is undetermined.

The receptor's source is a human donor with alopecia areata. The chain has TRBV14 and TRBJ2-2; D gene ambiguous. The specimen comprised CD4+ T cells sorted from blood, sampled at week 0. The CDR3 spells CASSHKRVNAGELFF. The CDR3 DNA reads as TGTGCCAGCAGCCACAAAAGGGTCAACGCCGGGGAGCTGTTTTTT. The full variable domain, its missing parts supplied by reference TRBV14 and TRBJ2-2, is EAGVTQFPSHSVIEKGQTVTLRCDPISGHDNLYWYRRVMGKEIKFLLHFVKESKQDESGMPNNRFLAERTGGTYSTLKVQPAELEDSGVYFCASSHKRVNAGELFFGEGSRLTVL.